The 10 T cell receptor beta chains in this list originate from one sample, sequenced in a study of cytomegalovirus exposure and HLA in healthy donors. This PCR relied on a set of 60 Vbeta primers and 13 Jbeta primers. Clones were read by immunoSEQ multiplex PCR, and TCRdb kept only the in-frame ones, dropping some. The sample has about 160,000 clones, over 65% seen once. Sample: PBMCs. These receptors were collected from a middle-aged man in good health and CMV-seropositive.

The chain combines TRBV5-1 with TRBJ1-2; 7 bases are shared with TRBD1. CDR3 size: 14 residues. Trimming took 3 bases from V and 0 from J; bases not matched to a gene: 2. The germline gives CDR1 SGHRS, CDR2 YFSETQ. The CDR3 bases are TGCGCCAGCAGCTGGCAGGGGGCTAACTATGGCTACACCTTC. It specifies CASSWQGANYGYTF. Full variable domain (remainder filled in from reference TRBV5-1 and TRBJ1-2): KAGVTQTPRYLIKTRGQQVTLSCSPISGHRSVSWYQQTPGQGLQFLFEYFSETQRNKGNFPGRFSGRQFSNSRSEMNVSTLELGDSALYLCASSWQGANYGYTFGSGTRLTVV.

J is TRBJ1-3 and V is TRBV18; TRBD1 matches 7 bases. CDR1 and CDR2 (germline): KGHSH, LQKENI. The CDR3 contains 17 residues. The V segment lost 2 bases and the J segment 0 bases; nucleotides outside the gene matches: 7. The CDR3 here is CASSPKVGQISGNTIYF. CDR3 nucleotide sequence: TGTGCCAGCTCACCAAAGGTGGGACAGATCTCTGGAAACACCATATATTTT.

Concerning this clone itself: The sample contains more than one DNA sequence encoding this CDR3. This chain joins TRBV4-3 and TRBJ1-1; D not certain. Trimming took off 0 bases at V and 1 base at J, with 6 bases between the two ends. CDR3 length equals 14 residues. Germline loops: CDR1 LGHNA, CDR2 YSLEER. The DNA for the CDR3 is TGCGCCAGCAGCCAAGATACGGGGAACACTGAAGCTTTCTTT. It encodes CASSQDTGNTEAFF.

This chain links TRBV5-1 with TRBJ1-1; no definite D call. V lost 0 bases, J lost 2 bases, and 8 bases lay in between. The germline CDR1 and CDR2 sequences are SGHRS and YFSETQ. The CDR3 totals 14 residues. Written as DNA, the CDR3 is TGCGCCAGCAGCTTGGTAGGAGTTAACACTGAAGCTTTCTTT. Protein: CASSLVGVNTEAFF.

The chain couples TRBV11-3 to TRBJ2-1; TRBD1 aligns across 11 bases. The CDR3 has 15 residues. In germline, CDR1 is SGHNT, CDR2 YENEEA. J was trimmed by 6 bases and V by 5 bases; bases with no gene match: 6. The CDR3 loop is CASSPGQGAGNEQFF. The CDR3 DNA follows: TGTGCCAGCAGCCCAGGACAGGGGGCAGGCAATGAGCAGTTCTTC.

This CDR3 is CASSPPLRLEETQYF. CDR3 nucleotides: TGTGCCAGCAGCCCACCCCTGAGGCTAGAAGAGACCCAGTACTTC. The gene calls are TRBV7-9 and TRBJ2-5, with D hard to call. This CDR3 comprises 15 residues. Germline CDR1 is SEHNR and CDR2 is FQNEAQ (reference sequence). V lost 5 bases and J lost 3, with 16 bases in between.

This chain links TRBV13 with TRBJ2-5; TRBD2 matches 9 bases. Per germline, CDR1 PRHDT and CDR2 FYEKMQ (reference sequence). The ends lost 0 bases at V and 5 bases at J; junction bases unmatched: 1. The CDR3 extends over 14 amino acids. CDR3 amino acids: CASSLGAGGETQYF. The CDR3 DNA reads TGTGCCAGCAGCTTAGGGGCGGGAGGGGAGACCCAGTACTTC.

Here the CDR3 DNA reads TGTGCCAGTAGTGAGAGACAGGGGATTCGCCAGCCCCAGCATTTT. This codes for CASSERQGIRQPQHF. J is TRBJ1-5 and V is TRBV19; 8 bases match TRBD1. The CDR3 has 15 residues. Per germline, CDR1 LNHDA and CDR2 SQIVND (reference sequence). J was trimmed by 7 bases and V by 5 bases; bases with no gene match: 10.

This chain joins TRBV7-9 and TRBJ1-1; 8 nucleotides align to TRBD1. J was trimmed by 5 bases and V by 6 bases; bases with no gene match: 5. The CDR3 contains 13 residues. Germline-derived CDR1 and CDR2 are SEHNR and FQNEAQ (reference sequence). The CDR3 is CASSQGAGTEAFF. The CDR3 nucleotides read TGTGCCAGCAGTCAGGGGGCCGGGACTGAAGCTTTCTTT.

In regard to this clone: At one boundary the junction diverges from the germline segment, which might be a read error. This sample includes further DNA sequences coding for the same CDR3. The chain uses TRBV7-2 and TRBJ2-7, with D perhaps matching TRBD2 (5 bases). The CDR3 loop spans 14 amino acids. The V gene's germline CDR1 is SGHTA and CDR2 FQGNSA. CDR3 nucleotide sequence: TGTGCCAGCAGCCTAGCAATGGGGAGCTACGAGCAGTACTTC. Amino acid sequence: CASSLAMGSYEQYF.